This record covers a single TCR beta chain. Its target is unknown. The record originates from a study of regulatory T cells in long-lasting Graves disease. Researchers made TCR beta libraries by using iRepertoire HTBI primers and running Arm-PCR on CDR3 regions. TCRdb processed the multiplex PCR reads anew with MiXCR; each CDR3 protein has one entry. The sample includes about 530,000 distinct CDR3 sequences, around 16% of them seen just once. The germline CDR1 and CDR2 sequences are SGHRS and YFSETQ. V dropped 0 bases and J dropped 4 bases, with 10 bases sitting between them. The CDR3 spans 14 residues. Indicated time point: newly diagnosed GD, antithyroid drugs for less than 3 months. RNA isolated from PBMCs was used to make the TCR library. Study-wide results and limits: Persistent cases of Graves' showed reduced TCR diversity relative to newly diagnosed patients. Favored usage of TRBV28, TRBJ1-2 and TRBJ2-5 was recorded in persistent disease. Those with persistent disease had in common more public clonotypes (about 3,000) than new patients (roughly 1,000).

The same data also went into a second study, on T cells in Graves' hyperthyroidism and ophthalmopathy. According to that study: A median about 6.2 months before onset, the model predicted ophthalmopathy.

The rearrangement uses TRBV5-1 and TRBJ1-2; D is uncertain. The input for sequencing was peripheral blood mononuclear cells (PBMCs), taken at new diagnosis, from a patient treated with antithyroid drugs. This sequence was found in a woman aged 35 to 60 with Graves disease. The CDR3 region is CASSLVSGSYGYTF. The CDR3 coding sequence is TGCGCCAGCAGCTTGGTTTCGGGGAGCTATGGCTACACCTTC.